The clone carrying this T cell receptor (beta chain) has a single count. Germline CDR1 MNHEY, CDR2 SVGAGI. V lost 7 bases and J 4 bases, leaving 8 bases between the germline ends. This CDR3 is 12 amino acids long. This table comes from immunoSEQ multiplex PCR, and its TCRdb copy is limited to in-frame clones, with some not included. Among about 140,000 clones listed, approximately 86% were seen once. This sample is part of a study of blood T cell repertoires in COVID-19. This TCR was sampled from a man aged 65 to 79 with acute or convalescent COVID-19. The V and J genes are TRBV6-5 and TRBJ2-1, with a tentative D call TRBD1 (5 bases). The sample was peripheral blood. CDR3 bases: TGTGCCAGCAAGACAGTTTACAATGAGCAGTTCTTC. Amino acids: CASKTVYNEQFF.